This TCR beta chain came from a study of T-cell memory formation after mild COVID-19. Overall study: TCR clusters were largely donor specific.

This clonotype has more than one count but fewer than ten. Its matching antigen is unknown. TCRdb reprocessed the 5' RACE reads with MiXCR, giving one entry per CDR3 protein. Found here are approximately 400,000 distinct CDR3 sequences, roughly 24% of them singletons; the top ten hold 8.5% to 9%. Losses at the gene ends were 4 bases for V and 0 bases for J; bases not matched to a gene: 8. Germline V lookup: CDR1 SGHRS, CDR2 YFSETQ. The length of the CDR3 is 16 residues. Study-wide results and limits: Clones contracting day 15 to 85 were balanced CD4/CD8; later expanders leaned CD4+.

This sequence was found in an adult woman who had mild COVID-19 (a few samples of this study predate the infection). Cell type and time point are not known. The sample comprised PBMCs or a T cell subset sorted from them (not recorded which). The chain links TRBV5-1 to TRBJ2-7; 9 bases align to TRBD1. The CDR3 sequence: CASSTGQGRPSYEQYF. DNA of the CDR3: TGCGCCAGCAGCACGGGACAGGGCCGACCCTCCTACGAGCAGTACTTC.